Presented here are 22 T cell receptor beta chains from one specimen sequenced in a study of blood T cell repertoires in COVID-19. Method: immunoSEQ multiplex PCR; TCRdb's copy keeps in-frame clones and lacks some. The profile covers around 250,000 clones, with 65% to 90% appearing a single time and around 5.5% taken by the ten largest. Material: peripheral blood. Receptors originate from a man aged 50-59 years with active or convalescent COVID-19.

This chain links TRBV7-2 with TRBJ2-7, with TRBD2 matching over 15 bases. CDR3 length: 18 amino acids. Per germline, CDR1 SGHTA and CDR2 FQGNSA. Trimming took 4 bases from V and 5 from J; bases not matched to a gene: 12. DNA for the CDR3: TGTGCCAGCAGCTCAAAACCTTGGACTAGCGGGAGGGAAAACGAGCAGTACTTC. It is translated as CASSSKPWTSGRENEQYF.

This clone was counted a single time. V usage is TRBV6-2 or TRBV6-3 and J usage is TRBJ1-2; D is ambiguous. With 2 bases removed from V and 5 bases from J, the gap between germline ends came to 15 bases. The CDR3 is 15 amino acids. Germline CDR1 is MNHEY and CDR2 is SVGEGT. The CDR3 DNA sequence: TGTGCCAGCAGTTACGGATCAACAGCAACTTATGGCTACACCTTC. Protein: CASSYGSTATYGYTF.

The chain joins TRBV2 to TRBJ2-5; 12 bases line up with TRBD2. Per the germline V gene, CDR1 is SNHLY and CDR2 is FYNNEI. The CDR3 has 16 residues. V lost 4 bases, J lost 3 bases, and 6 bases stayed unmatched. The CDR3 is CASSGLAGVEEETQYF. In DNA form, the CDR3 reads TGTGCCAGCAGTGGACTAGCGGGAGTAGAGGAAGAGACCCAGTACTTC.

In regard to this clone: Different DNA sequences within this sample yield the same CDR3. V gene TRBV18 combines with J gene TRBJ2-5; 8 bases match TRBD1. V shed 3 bases and J 5 bases; nucleotides not matched to a gene: 5. This CDR3 is 14 amino acids long. The V gene's germline CDR1 is KGHSH and CDR2 LQKENI. CDR3 sequence reads: CASSPSTGVETQYF. The CDR3 bases are TGTGCCAGCTCACCCTCGACAGGGGTGGAGACCCAGTACTTC.

The rearrangement links TRBV19 to TRBJ1-1; 8 bases are a match to TRBD1. Germline V CDR1 and CDR2: LNHDA, SQIVND (reference sequence). CDR3 length equals 14 residues. V lost 5 bases, J lost 7 bases, and 9 bases stayed unmatched. CDR3 DNA: TGTGCCAGTAGTTTCGTGGGACAGGCCGGTGAAGCTTTCTTT. Protein sequence: CASSFVGQAGEAFF.

This chain uses TRBV7-9 with TRBJ2-7, with no clear D. The CDR3 has 14 residues. V lost 1 base, J lost 0 bases, and 7 bases lay in between. Germline V lookup: CDR1 SEHNR, CDR2 FQNEAQ (reference sequence). The CDR3: CASSLGQASYEQYF. CDR3 DNA sequence: TGTGCCAGCAGCTTAGGACAAGCCTCCTACGAGCAGTACTTC.

This clone has only one observation. This CDR3 is also generated by other DNA sequences in the sample. V gene TRBV13 combines with J gene TRBJ2-1; 10 bases align to TRBD2. CDR3 size: 15 residues. Per the germline V gene, CDR1 is PRHDT and CDR2 is FYEKMQ (reference sequence). The J segment lost 4 bases and the V segment lost 4 bases, leaving 4 bases of the junction unmatched. CDR3 amino acids: CASSSGTSEYNEQFF. Written as DNA, the CDR3 is TGTGCCAGCAGCTCCGGGACTAGCGAGTACAATGAGCAGTTCTTC.

The chain uses TRBV20-1 and TRBJ1-2; the D is unclear. V lost 3 bases to trimming and J lost 1 base, with 12 bases between them. The CDR3 consists of 14 residues. Per the germline V gene, CDR1 is DFQATT and CDR2 is SNEGSKA (reference sequence). The CDR3 spells CSASGQTINYGYTF. CDR3 bases: TGCAGTGCTAGTGGGCAGACTATTAACTATGGCTACACCTTC.

The chain employs TRBV24-1 and TRBJ2-1; TRBD2 aligns across 7 bases. Unmatched junction bases numbered 4, after V lost 3 bases and J lost 6 bases. The germline V gene encodes CDR1 KGHDR and CDR2 SFDVKD. The length of the CDR3 is 14 residues. This chain's CDR3 is CATSDPGGSNEQFF. The CDR3 region has the DNA TGTGCCACCAGTGATCCCGGGGGGTCCAATGAGCAGTTCTTC.

The chain couples TRBV28 to TRBJ1-2; D is unresolved. The V gene's germline CDR1 is MDHEN and CDR2 SYDVKM. Trimming removed 2 bases at V and 5 bases at J, with 12 bases between. The CDR3 contains 14 residues. CDR3 loop: CASSLGVGGYGYTF. The CDR3, as DNA: TGTGCCAGCAGTTTAGGAGTAGGAGGGTATGGCTACACCTTC.

In DNA, the CDR3 is TGTGCCAGCTCACCACCTTCAAGGGGCGGCGAGACCCAGTACTTC. Amino acid sequence: CASSPPSRGGETQYF. J is TRBJ2-5 and V is TRBV18; D might be TRBD1 (5 bases). V shed 0 bases and J shed 5 bases, with 13 bases lying between them. This CDR3 contains 15 residues. Germline V gene lookup returns CDR1 KGHSH and CDR2 LQKENI. Full variable domain (outside the CDR3, taken from reference TRBV18 and TRBJ2-5): NAGVMQNPRHLVRRRGQEARLRCSPMKGHSHVYWYRQLPEEGLKFMVYLQKENIIDESGMPKERFSAEFPKEGPSILRIQQVVRGDSAAYFCASSPPSRGGETQYFGPGTRLLVL.

The chain links TRBV27 to TRBJ1-1; no definite D call. The CDR3 covers 18 residues. V lost 7 bases, J lost 0 bases, and 24 bases lay in between. CDR1 and CDR2 (germline): MNHEY, SMNVEV (reference sequence). The CDR3 sequence is CASNPYLESGSLNTEAFF. Here the CDR3 DNA reads TGTGCCAGCAATCCTTACTTGGAATCTGGGAGCTTGAACACTGAAGCTTTCTTT.

This chain connects TRBV6-5 to TRBJ2-1, with D tentatively TRBD1 (6 bases). V lost 2 bases, J lost 9 bases, and 14 bases lay in between. Germline V gene lookup returns CDR1 MNHEY and CDR2 SVGAGI. There are 14 residues in the CDR3. DNA for the CDR3: TGTGCCAGCAGTTACGGGGCAGGGGTTATTGAGCAGTTCTTC. This encodes CASSYGAGVIEQFF.

This chain joins TRBV6-5 and TRBJ1-2; D call uncertain. V lost 6 bases, J lost 5 bases, and 10 bases lay in between. Germline loops: CDR1 MNHEY, CDR2 SVGAGI. The CDR3 is made up of 12 amino acids. This CDR3 reads CASRVGAYGYTF. CDR3 DNA sequence: TGTGCCAGCAGAGTGGGCGCATATGGCTACACCTTC.

This clone was detected once. CDR3 DNA: TGTGCCAGCAGCTCTCAAGAGACCCAGTACTTC. Protein sequence: CASSSQETQYF. The J gene is TRBJ2-5, the V gene TRBV9; D is undetermined. CDR3 length: 11 amino acids. Germline V lookup: CDR1 SGDLS, CDR2 YYNGEE. Trimming removed 4 bases at V and 2 bases at J, with 3 bases between.

As for this clone: In this CDR3 the conserved last residue, phenylalanine or tryptophan, is missing, so a read error is likely. It is unclear where the CDR3 begins or ends on the DNA, so no DNA is shown, and the CDR3 is as TCRdb lists it. The chain has TRBV20-1 and TRBJ1-6. Germline assignment: CDR1 DFQATT and CDR2 SNEGSKA (reference sequence). The CDR3 adds up to 11 amino acids, both ends counted. The chain's CDR3 is CSAMGQGGPRV.

This chain connects TRBV7-9 to TRBJ1-5; D perhaps matches TRBD1 (5 bases). The CDR3 has 12 amino acids. Germline assignment: CDR1 SEHNR and CDR2 FQNEAQ (reference sequence). The V end lost 1 base, the J end lost 7 bases, and 5 bases lay between the germline ends. CDR3 DNA: TGTGCCAGCAGCTTAGGGGGCCAGCCCCAGCATTTT. It codes for CASSLGGQPQHF.

This clone was counted once. This chain connects TRBV27 to TRBJ2-7; 10 bases are a match to TRBD1. Germline CDR1 MNHEY, CDR2 SMNVEV (reference sequence). With 3 bases clipped from V and 4 bases from J, the junction kept 3 bases outside the gene matches. The CDR3 consists of 14 residues. CDR3 bases: TGTGCCAGCAGTTTGGGGACAGGGGTGTACGAGCAGTACTTC. Encoded protein: CASSLGTGVYEQYF.

The sample holds one count of this clone. J is TRBJ1-2 and V is TRBV5-6; weak D call: TRBD1 (6 bases). The germline V gene encodes CDR1 SGHDT and CDR2 YYEEEE. The CDR3 has 18 residues. Trimming left V 1 base short and J 3 bases short, with 22 bases between. Written as DNA, the CDR3 is TGTGCCAGCAGCTTGTTAATCGGGTTTTTTGGACAGTACTATGGCTACACCTTC. Translating it yields CASSLLIGFFGQYYGYTF.

The V call is TRBV12-3 or TRBV12-4, the J call TRBJ1-1; 9 bases are shared with TRBD1. The CDR3 spans 13 residues. J lost 11 bases, V lost 5 bases, and 9 bases had no gene match. The chain's CDR3 is CASSTGQGVAAFF. CDR3 DNA sequence: TGTGCCAGCAGTACGGGACAGGGAGTTGCGGCTTTCTTT.

The chain joins TRBV4-3 to TRBJ2-2, with TRBD2 as a possible D gene (5 bases). The CDR3 has 15 residues. The V and J ends lost 0 bases and 4 bases respectively, with 9 bases between them. Germline-derived CDR1 and CDR2 are LGHNA and YSLEER. The CDR3 DNA reads TGCGCCAGCAGCCAAGAGGGCGGGCGCACCGGGGAGCTGTTTTTT. Translation gives CASSQEGGRTGELFF.

The rearrangement joins TRBV2 to TRBJ2-2; 9 bases match TRBD1. J was trimmed by 7 bases and V by 6 bases; bases with no gene match: 6. The CDR3 is made up of 14 amino acids. Germline V gene sequence: CDR1 SNHLY, CDR2 FYNNEI. CDR3 sequence (DNA): TGTGCCAGCAGGGACAGGGGATTCGACGGGGAGCTGTTTTTT. Its translation: CASRDRGFDGELFF.